A single sample is the source of the 2 T cell receptor beta chains below, sequenced in a study of beta chain features in type 1 diabetes. Study results and caveats: Shortening that was moderate but significant affected the TCRB CDR3s of Type 1 diabetes patients in all four CD4+ subsets.

For these TCRs, the target antigens are not known. Of the isolated RNA, all was reverse transcribed, and so the sequenced material was expressed TCRB transcripts. Data came from immunoSEQ multiplex PCR; TCRdb stores just in-frame clones and leaves some out. The sample lists 400,000 or so clones, about 12% occurring once. Material for sequencing was naive CD4+ T cells from blood. Receptors originate from a young woman with type 1 diabetes.

This clone was detected only a few times. Additional DNA sequences in this sample encode the identical CDR3. V usage is TRBV7-9 and J usage is TRBJ2-5, with D tentatively TRBD2 (6 bases). CDR1 is SEHNR, CDR2 FQNEAQ, per germline (reference sequence). V lost 2 bases and J lost 4, with 8 bases in between. The CDR3 consists of 13 residues. The CDR3 nucleotides are TGTGCCAGCAGCTTATGGGGAGGAGAGACCCAGTACTTC. Its translation: CASSLWGGETQYF.

This clone was counted between two and nine times. The chain is built from TRBV9 and TRBJ1-1; D gene uncertain. This CDR3 is 14 amino acids long. Trimming left V 0 bases short and J 4 bases short, with 10 bases between. Germline CDR1 is SGDLS and CDR2 is YYNGEE. The CDR3: CASSVGSAGTEAFF. CDR3 DNA: TGTGCCAGCAGCGTAGGGTCCGCGGGCACTGAAGCTTTCTTT.